The entry below describes one TCR beta chain. This sample stems from a study of T cell changes during pregnancy in multiple sclerosis. Data came from immunoSEQ multiplex PCR; TCRdb stores just in-frame clones and leaves some out. The sample yields about 53,000 clones, around 90% seen once. Trimming cost V 2 bases and J 2 bases, with 13 bases left between them. CDR3 size: 15 residues. Per the germline V gene, CDR1 is SGDLS and CDR2 is YYNGEE. The chain carries TRBV9 and TRBJ1-2; possibly TRBD1 for D (6 bases). The source is a female donor with multiple sclerosis, enrolled in a pregnancy study. Material: CD4+ T cells from peripheral blood mononuclear cells, obtained in the third trimester of pregnancy. The CDR3 nucleotides are TGTGCCAGCAGCGTCTCCTGGGACACCAACTATGGCTACACCTTC. Residues: CASSVSWDTNYGYTF.